This T cell receptor beta chain derives from a study of early T cells in non-severe SARS-CoV-2 infection. The overall study: Investigators sequenced bulk RNA drawn from unsorted whole blood, and chains remained unpaired.

The CDR3 is 12 amino acids. V lost 0 bases and J lost 6, with 7 bases in between. The germline gives CDR1 SGHDT, CDR2 YYEEEE. About this clonotype itself: Its matching antigen is unknown.

In the library, individual cDNA molecules carried attached unique molecular identifiers. TCRdb independently ran MiXCR on the 5' RACE reads; one entry per CDR3 protein. The table shows about 50,000 distinct CDR3 sequences, with roughly 13% occurring only once. Study-wide results and limits: Clonotype matching in VDJdb favored anti-spike CD8 responses and did not capture private and CD4 specificities.

The clonotype originates from an adult who was a healthcare worker with PCR-confirmed SARS-CoV-2 infection or an uninfected control (not recorded which). The chain joins TRBV5-6 to TRBJ2-7; D is unresolved. Sequenced: whole blood. CDR3 in DNA: TGTGCCAGCAGCTTGGAAGGTTCCGAGCAGTACTTC. Amino acids: CASSLEGSEQYF.